This entry lists 24 T cell receptor beta chains sequenced from one sample in a study of blood T cell repertoires in COVID-19. The method was immunoSEQ multiplex PCR; TCRdb's version includes in-frame clones alone and lacks a portion of them. The sample contains about 67,000 clones, 70% to 90% of which appear only once. Sequences were obtained from peripheral blood. These receptors were collected from a man aged 45 to 65 with active COVID-19.

The chain carries TRBV24-1 and TRBJ2-5; possible D gene TRBD2, 7 bases. Germline CDR1 and CDR2: KGHDR and SFDVKD. The CDR3 length is 17 residues. V lost 2 bases, J lost 3 bases, and 18 bases lay in between. CDR3 sequence (DNA): TGTGCCACCAGTGATTACGGGGGGACAAGCGGGAAAGAGACCCAGTACTTC. Protein product: CATSDYGGTSGKETQYF.

V and J are TRBV18 and TRBJ2-1; 11 bases are a match to TRBD2. Germline loops: CDR1 KGHSH, CDR2 LQKENI. The ends lost 6 bases at V and 3 bases at J; junction bases unmatched: 4. The length of the CDR3 is 15 residues. In nucleotides, the CDR3 is TGTGCCAGCTCGCTACTAGCGGGAGACTACAATGAGCAGTTCTTC. It codes for CASSLLAGDYNEQFF.

The rearrangement joins TRBV5-6 to TRBJ2-1, with 12 bases lining up with TRBD1. The CDR3 covers 19 residues. Germline CDR1 and CDR2: SGHDT and YYEEEE. Unmatched junction bases numbered 12, after V lost 0 bases and J lost 5 bases. In DNA form, the CDR3 reads TGTGCCAGCAGCTTGGTGGGACAGGGGGCGCATAAGGGTAACAATGAGCAGTTCTTC. Protein product: CASSLVGQGAHKGNNEQFF. The whole variable domain, filled in from reference TRBV5-6 and TRBJ2-1, reads DAGVTQSPTHLIKTRGQQVTLRCSPKSGHDTVSWYQQALGQGPQFIFQYYEEEERQRGNFPDRFSGHQFPNYSSELNVNALLLGDSALYLCASSLVGQGAHKGNNEQFFGPGTRLTVL.

The gene calls are TRBV6-5 and TRBJ1-5; D is unresolved. This CDR3 has 15 residues. Per the germline V gene, CDR1 is MNHEY and CDR2 is SVGAGI. The ends were cut back, 8 bases at V and 7 bases at J, with 21 bases in the middle. The CDR3 loop is CASLSDLSRKQPQHF. As DNA, the CDR3 is TGTGCCAGCTTAAGCGACCTTTCGAGAAAGCAGCCCCAGCATTTT.

There are a few counts of this clone. This CDR3 is CASSKDSLSSYNSPLHF. The DNA for the CDR3 is TGTGCCAGCTCGAAAGACAGCTTGAGCTCCTATAATTCACCCCTCCACTTT. V gene TRBV18 combines with J gene TRBJ1-6; a weak D match, TRBD1 (5 bases). V dropped 6 bases and J dropped 0 bases, with 15 bases sitting between them. Germline lookup yields CDR1 KGHSH and CDR2 LQKENI. The CDR3 is made up of 17 amino acids.

This clone was seen just once. The V call is TRBV19, the J call TRBJ2-1; TRBD2 aligns across 10 bases. V was clipped by 9 bases and J by 5 bases; unmatched bases: 10. CDR1 and CDR2 (germline): LNHDA, SQIVND (reference sequence). This CDR3 has 15 amino acids. This CDR3 is CASPYSGRSNNEQFF. As DNA, the CDR3 is TGTGCCAGCCCATATAGCGGGAGGTCCAACAATGAGCAGTTCTTC.

The chain has TRBV5-1 and TRBJ2-7, with 8 bases matching TRBD2. Germline lookup yields CDR1 SGHRS and CDR2 YFSETQ. The CDR3 spans 15 residues. V lost 0 bases and J lost 2; bases outside the gene matches: 4. As DNA, the CDR3 is TGCGCCAGCAGCTTGGAAGTAGCGGGGACCTACGAGCAGTACTTC. It translates to CASSLEVAGTYEQYF. Looking up the rest from reference TRBV5-1 and TRBJ2-7 gives the full variable domain: KAGVTQTPRYLIKTRGQQVTLSCSPISGHRSVSWYQQTPGQGLQFLFEYFSETQRNKGNFPGRFSGRQFSNSRSEMNVSTLELGDSALYLCASSLEVAGTYEQYFGPGTRLTVT.

In this sample, this clone turned up once. The chain couples TRBV28 to TRBJ1-1; D is uncertain. The CDR3 has 15 amino acids. The germline CDR1 and CDR2 sequences are MDHEN and SYDVKM. The ends were cut back, 8 bases at V and 1 base at J, with 17 bases in the middle. The CDR3 sequence: CASGGTRLKNTEAFF. The CDR3 DNA reads as TGTGCCAGCGGAGGTACAAGGCTAAAGAACACTGAAGCTTTCTTT.

J is TRBJ2-3 and V is TRBV15, with D possibly matching TRBD2 (6 bases). Germline CDR1 reads LNHNV; CDR2 reads YYDKDF (reference sequence). With 3 bases removed from V and 3 bases from J, the gap between germline ends came to 19 bases. This CDR3 region has 17 residues. The CDR3 DNA is TGTGCCACCAGCAGCCCACCCCTAGCGACCAGGACAGATACGCAGTATTTT. Translation: CATSSPPLATRTDTQYF.

This chain uses TRBV5-1 with TRBJ2-7; D is perhaps TRBD2 (6 bases). This CDR3 is 14 amino acids long. Germline CDR1 reads SGHRS; CDR2 reads YFSETQ. Trimming took 3 bases from V and 0 from J, leaving 10 bases between them. CDR3 region: CASSSSGSSYEQYF. The CDR3 DNA is TGCGCCAGCAGCTCCTCCGGGAGCTCCTACGAGCAGTACTTC.

The J gene is TRBJ2-3, the V gene TRBV7-2, with D tentatively TRBD2 (6 bases). The CDR3 is made up of 15 amino acids. Looked up from germline, CDR1 is SGHTA and CDR2 is FQGNSA. Trimming cost V 5 bases and J 3 bases, with 15 bases left between them. This CDR3 reads CASSPSGSGTDTQYF. CDR3 sequence (DNA): TGTGCCAGCAGCCCCTCCGGGAGTGGGACAGATACGCAGTATTTT.

This clone was seen once. The chain joins TRBV4-1 to TRBJ1-4; D unresolved. Trimming stripped 2 bases from V and 7 bases from J, with 8 bases between. CDR1 and CDR2 from the germline V gene are MGHRA and YSYEKL. This CDR3 contains 13 residues. CDR3 sequence (DNA): TGCGCCAGCAGCCAATTCGTAGTTGAAAAACTGTTTTTT. This gives the protein CASSQFVVEKLFF.

This rearrangement joins TRBV18 to TRBJ2-3; D is perhaps TRBD1 (6 bases). Germline values: CDR1 KGHSH, CDR2 LQKENI. The CDR3 is 14 residues long. Trimming cost V 4 bases and J 5 bases, with 13 bases left between them. This CDR3 reads CASSQDSSLDTQYF. DNA for the CDR3: TGTGCCAGCTCACAGGACAGCTCCTTAGATACGCAGTATTTT.

V is TRBV7-9 and J is TRBJ2-3; unclear D gene. V was trimmed by 5 bases and J by 2 bases, leaving 14 bases between them. The CDR3 spans 15 residues. The germline gives CDR1 SEHNR, CDR2 FQNEAQ (reference sequence). DNA for the CDR3: TGTGCCAGCAGCCCCCTATGGGCTAACACAGATACGCAGTATTTT. Translation gives CASSPLWANTDTQYF.

The chain uses TRBV10-3 and TRBJ1-2; the D gene is possibly TRBD1 (5 bases). Germline loops: CDR1 ENHRY, CDR2 SYGVKD. The CDR3 spans 15 residues. Trimming left V 7 bases short and J 1 base short, with 16 bases between. The CDR3 reads CAINDSGGINYGYTF. The CDR3 bases are TGTGCCATCAATGACTCGGGGGGGATTAACTATGGCTACACCTTC.

This sequence joins TRBV6-6 and TRBJ1-5; TRBD1 might be the D (5 bases). The CDR3 is made up of 17 amino acids. The V end lost 5 bases, the J end lost 2 bases, and 19 bases lay between the germline ends. Germline V gene lookup returns CDR1 MNHNY and CDR2 SVGAGI (reference sequence). The CDR3 is CASSPPNGGNGNQPQHF. CDR3 DNA: TGTGCCAGCAGTCCCCCGAATGGGGGGAACGGCAATCAGCCCCAGCATTTT.

V is TRBV20-1 and J is TRBJ2-7, with 7 bases matching TRBD1. Trimming removed 5 bases from V and 5 bases from J; junction bases left unmatched: 3. The germline V gene has CDR1 DFQATT and CDR2 SNEGSKA (reference sequence). The CDR3 has 11 residues. CDR3 nucleotides: TGCAGTGCTGACAGGGAAAACGAGCAGTACTTC. Translation: CSADRENEQYF.

This chain joins TRBV27 and TRBJ2-1, with 11 bases aligning to TRBD2. The CDR3 covers 17 residues. Germline V lookup: CDR1 MNHEY, CDR2 SMNVEV (reference sequence). Unmatched junction bases numbered 12, after V lost 4 bases and J lost 7 bases. The CDR3 sequence is CASSSIGLSGRGNEQFF. The CDR3 coding sequence is TGTGCCAGCAGTTCAATCGGGCTTAGCGGGAGGGGGAATGAGCAGTTCTTC.

This clone was detected only once. The chain employs TRBV9 and TRBJ1-2, with D possibly matching TRBD1 (6 bases). This CDR3 is built from 14 residues. The V and J ends lost 3 bases and 2 bases respectively, with 11 bases between them. Germline lookup yields CDR1 SGDLS and CDR2 YYNGEE. Here the CDR3 reads CASSARTANYGYTF. The CDR3 bases are TGTGCCAGCAGCGCTAGGACAGCCAACTATGGCTACACCTTC.

The chain combines TRBV11-2 with TRBJ2-6, with 12 positions matching TRBD2. Germline values: CDR1 SGHAT, CDR2 FQNNGV. CDR3 length equals 18 residues. With 6 bases clipped from V and 2 bases from J, the junction kept 8 bases outside the gene matches. As DNA, the CDR3 is TGTGCCAGCAGTCCTCGACTAGCGGGGGTGCCTGGGGCCAACGTCCTGACTTTC. Protein: CASSPRLAGVPGANVLTF.

In this sample, this clone turned up a few times. V and J are TRBV5-5 and TRBJ1-5, with 10 bases lining up with TRBD1. CDR3 length: 15 residues. Trimming at V came to 7 bases and at J to 3 bases, leaving 7 bases not matched to a gene. Looked up from germline, CDR1 is SGHKS and CDR2 is YYEKEE (reference sequence). The CDR3 DNA sequence: TGTGCCAGCGGCCGGACAGGGGGGTACAATCAGCCCCAGCATTTT. Translating it yields CASGRTGGYNQPQHF.

The V and J genes are TRBV7-9 and TRBJ2-7; 12 bases fit TRBD2. CDR1 is SEHNR and CDR2 is FQNEAQ in the germline V gene (reference sequence). This CDR3 contains 14 residues. V trimming: 6 bases; J trimming: 4 bases; junction bases outside the gene matches: 4. The CDR3 DNA is TGTGCCAGCAGTTTGACTAGCGGGAGTTACGAGCAGTACTTC. Encoded protein: CASSLTSGSYEQYF.

The chain carries TRBV5-5 and TRBJ1-2; D is undetermined. V dropped 0 bases and J dropped 5 bases, with 14 bases sitting between them. Germline V gives CDR1 SGHKS, CDR2 YYEKEE (reference sequence). The CDR3 spans 15 residues. The CDR3 DNA follows: TGTGCCAGCAGCTTGGATCTGGGCGCCGGTTATGGCTACACCTTC. Its protein is CASSLDLGAGYGYTF.

The chain joins TRBV7-3 to TRBJ2-2, with a tentative D call TRBD2 (6 bases). This CDR3 region has 13 residues. Germline CDR1 is SGHTA and CDR2 is FQGTGA. Trimming left V 8 bases short and J 3 bases short, with 10 bases between. This chain's CDR3 is CASRGIDTGELFF. CDR3 sequence (DNA): TGTGCCAGCCGGGGGATCGACACCGGGGAGCTGTTTTTT.